This TCR beta chain was identified in a study of T cell changes during pregnancy in multiple sclerosis. Assay: immunoSEQ multiplex PCR; the TCRdb copy retains only in-frame clones and omits some. The sample lists 79,000 or so clones, less than 90% seen once, with over 3% in the top ten. CDR3 length equals 11 residues. Trimming left V 8 bases short and J 8 bases short, with 12 bases between. CDR1 is SEHNR and CDR2 is FQNEAQ in the germline V gene (reference sequence). This TCR came from a female donor with multiple sclerosis, enrolled in a pregnancy study. This rearrangement joins TRBV7-9 to TRBJ1-1; the D is unclear. This specimen consisted of peripheral blood, obtained before pregnancy. The CDR3 is CASGRSKEAFF. For the CDR3, the DNA is TGTGCCAGCGGCCGATCGAAGGAAGCTTTCTTT.